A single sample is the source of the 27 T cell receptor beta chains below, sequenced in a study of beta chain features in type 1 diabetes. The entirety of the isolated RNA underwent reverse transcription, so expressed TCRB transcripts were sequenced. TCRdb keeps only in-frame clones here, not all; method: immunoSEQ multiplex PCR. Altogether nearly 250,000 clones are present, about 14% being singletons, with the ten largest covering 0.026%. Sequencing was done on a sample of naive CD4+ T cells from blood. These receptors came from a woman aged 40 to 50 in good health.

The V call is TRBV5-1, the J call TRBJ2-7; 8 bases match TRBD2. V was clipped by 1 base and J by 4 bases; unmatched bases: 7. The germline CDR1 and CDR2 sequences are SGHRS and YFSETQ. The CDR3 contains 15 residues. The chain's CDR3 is CASSLSAGGPYEQYF. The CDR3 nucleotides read TGCGCCAGCAGCTTGTCGGCGGGGGGACCTTACGAGCAGTACTTC.

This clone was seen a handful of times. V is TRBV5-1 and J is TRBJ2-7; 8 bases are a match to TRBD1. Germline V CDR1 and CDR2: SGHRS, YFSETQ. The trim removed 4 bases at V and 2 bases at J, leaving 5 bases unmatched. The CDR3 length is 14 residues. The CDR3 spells CASSVLQGAYEQYF. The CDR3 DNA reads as TGCGCCAGCAGCGTCCTACAGGGGGCCTACGAGCAGTACTTC. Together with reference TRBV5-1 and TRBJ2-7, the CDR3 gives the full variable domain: KAGVTQTPRYLIKTRGQQVTLSCSPISGHRSVSWYQQTPGQGLQFLFEYFSETQRNKGNFPGRFSGRQFSNSRSEMNVSTLELGDSALYLCASSVLQGAYEQYFGPGTRLTVT.

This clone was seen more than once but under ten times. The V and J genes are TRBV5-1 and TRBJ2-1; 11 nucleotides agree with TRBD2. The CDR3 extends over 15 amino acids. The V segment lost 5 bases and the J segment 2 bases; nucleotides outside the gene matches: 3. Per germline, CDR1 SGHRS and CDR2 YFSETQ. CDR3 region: CASRMTSGAYNEQFF. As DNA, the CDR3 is TGCGCCAGCAGGATGACTAGCGGGGCCTACAATGAGCAGTTCTTC.

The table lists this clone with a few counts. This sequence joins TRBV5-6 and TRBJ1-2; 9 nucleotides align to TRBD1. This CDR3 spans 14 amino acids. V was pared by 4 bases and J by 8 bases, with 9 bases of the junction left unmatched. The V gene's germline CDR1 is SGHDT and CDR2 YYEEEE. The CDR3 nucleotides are TGTGCCAGCAGCCCCGGGACAGGGTCTTGGGGCTACACCTTC. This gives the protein CASSPGTGSWGYTF.

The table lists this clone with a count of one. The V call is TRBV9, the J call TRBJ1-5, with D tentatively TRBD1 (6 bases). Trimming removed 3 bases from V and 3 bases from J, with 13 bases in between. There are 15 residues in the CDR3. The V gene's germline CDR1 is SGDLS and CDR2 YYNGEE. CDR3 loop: CASSGSDRANQPQHF. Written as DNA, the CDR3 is TGTGCCAGCAGCGGATCGGACAGAGCCAATCAGCCCCAGCATTTT.

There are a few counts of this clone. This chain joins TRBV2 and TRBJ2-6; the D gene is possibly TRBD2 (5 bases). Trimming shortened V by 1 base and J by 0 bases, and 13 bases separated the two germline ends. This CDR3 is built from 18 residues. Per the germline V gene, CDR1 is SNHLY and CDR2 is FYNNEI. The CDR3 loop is CASSEDRGFASGANVLTF. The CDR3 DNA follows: TGTGCCAGCAGTGAAGATCGGGGTTTCGCCTCTGGGGCCAACGTCCTGACTTTC.

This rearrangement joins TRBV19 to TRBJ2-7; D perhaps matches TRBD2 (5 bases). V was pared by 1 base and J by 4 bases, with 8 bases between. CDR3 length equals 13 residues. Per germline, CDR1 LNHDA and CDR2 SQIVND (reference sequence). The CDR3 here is CASSIGEFYEQYF. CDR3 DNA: TGTGCCAGTAGTATAGGGGAGTTTTACGAGCAGTACTTC.

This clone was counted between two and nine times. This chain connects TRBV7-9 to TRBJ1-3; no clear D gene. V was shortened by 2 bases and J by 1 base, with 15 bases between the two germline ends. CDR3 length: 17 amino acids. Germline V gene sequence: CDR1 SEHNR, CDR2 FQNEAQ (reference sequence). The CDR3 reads CASSLSLRGVSGNTIYF. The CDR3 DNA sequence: TGTGCCAGCAGCTTATCCCTAAGAGGTGTTTCTGGAAACACCATATATTTT.

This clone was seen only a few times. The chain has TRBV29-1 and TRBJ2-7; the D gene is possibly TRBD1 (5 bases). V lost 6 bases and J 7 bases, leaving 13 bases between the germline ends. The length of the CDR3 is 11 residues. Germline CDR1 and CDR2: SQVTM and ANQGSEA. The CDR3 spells CSVAGSREQYF. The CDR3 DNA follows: TGCAGCGTGGCAGGGTCGAGGGAGCAGTACTTC.

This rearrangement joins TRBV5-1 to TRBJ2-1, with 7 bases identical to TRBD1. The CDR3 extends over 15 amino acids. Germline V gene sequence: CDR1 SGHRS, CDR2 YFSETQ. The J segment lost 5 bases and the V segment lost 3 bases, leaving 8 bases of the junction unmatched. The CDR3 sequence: CASSSAGTENNEQFF. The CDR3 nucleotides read TGCGCCAGCAGCTCGGCCGGGACAGAAAACAATGAGCAGTTCTTC.

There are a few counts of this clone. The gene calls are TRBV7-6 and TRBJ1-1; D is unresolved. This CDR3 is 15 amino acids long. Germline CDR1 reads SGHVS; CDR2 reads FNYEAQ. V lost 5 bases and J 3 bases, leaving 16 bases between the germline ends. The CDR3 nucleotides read TGTGCCAGCAGCCCCTCTGGAGTTCCCCACACTGAAGCTTTCTTT. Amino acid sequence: CASSPSGVPHTEAFF.

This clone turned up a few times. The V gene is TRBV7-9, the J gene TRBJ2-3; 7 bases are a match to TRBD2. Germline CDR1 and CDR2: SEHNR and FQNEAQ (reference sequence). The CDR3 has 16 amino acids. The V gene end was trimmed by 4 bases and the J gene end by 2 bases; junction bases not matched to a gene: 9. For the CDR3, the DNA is TGTGCCAGCAGCTCGACCGGGACTAAATTCACAGATACGCAGTATTTT. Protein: CASSSTGTKFTDTQYF.

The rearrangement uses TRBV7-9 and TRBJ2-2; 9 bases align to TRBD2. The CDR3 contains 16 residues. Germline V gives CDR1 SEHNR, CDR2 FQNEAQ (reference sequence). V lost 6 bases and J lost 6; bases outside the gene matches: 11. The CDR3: CASRTSGRKRSGELFF. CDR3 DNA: TGTGCCAGCAGAACTAGCGGGCGAAAAAGGTCCGGGGAGCTGTTTTTT.

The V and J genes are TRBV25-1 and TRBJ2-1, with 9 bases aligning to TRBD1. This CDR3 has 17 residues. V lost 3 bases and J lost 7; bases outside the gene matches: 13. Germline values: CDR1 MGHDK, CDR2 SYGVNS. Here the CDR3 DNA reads TGTGCCAGCAGTGACGTTTGGGACAGGGTCACGAAGAATGAGCAGTTCTTC. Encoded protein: CASSDVWDRVTKNEQFF.

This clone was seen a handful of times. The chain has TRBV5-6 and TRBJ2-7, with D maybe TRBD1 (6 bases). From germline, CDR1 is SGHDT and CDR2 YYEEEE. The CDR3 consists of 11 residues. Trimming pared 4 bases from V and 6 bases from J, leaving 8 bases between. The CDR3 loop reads CASSSRGEQYF. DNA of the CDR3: TGTGCCAGCAGCAGCAGGGGCGAGCAGTACTTC.

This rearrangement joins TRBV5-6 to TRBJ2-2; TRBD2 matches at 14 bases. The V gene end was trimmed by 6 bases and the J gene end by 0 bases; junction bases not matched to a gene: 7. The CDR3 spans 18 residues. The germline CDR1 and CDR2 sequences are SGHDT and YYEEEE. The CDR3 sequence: CASTQEGLAGANTGELFF. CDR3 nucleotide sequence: TGTGCCAGCACCCAAGAGGGACTAGCGGGGGCGAACACCGGGGAGCTGTTTTTT.

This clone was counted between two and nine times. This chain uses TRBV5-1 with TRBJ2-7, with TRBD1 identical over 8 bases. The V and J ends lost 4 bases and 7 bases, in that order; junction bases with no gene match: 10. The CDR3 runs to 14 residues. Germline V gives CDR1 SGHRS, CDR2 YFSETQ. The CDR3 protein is CASSPGTGGIEQYF. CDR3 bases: TGCGCCAGCAGCCCAGGGACAGGCGGGATTGAGCAGTACTTC.

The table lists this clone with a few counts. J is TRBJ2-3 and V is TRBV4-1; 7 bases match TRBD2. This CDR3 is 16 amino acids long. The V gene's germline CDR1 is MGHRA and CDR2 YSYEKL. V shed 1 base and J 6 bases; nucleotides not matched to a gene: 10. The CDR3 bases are TGCGCCAGCAGCCAAGTCGGGGGGATGGCCGTGGATACGCAGTATTTT. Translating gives CASSQVGGMAVDTQYF.

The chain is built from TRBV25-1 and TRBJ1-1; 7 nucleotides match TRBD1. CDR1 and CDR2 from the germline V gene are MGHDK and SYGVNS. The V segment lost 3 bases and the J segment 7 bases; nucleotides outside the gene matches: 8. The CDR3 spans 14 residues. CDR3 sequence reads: CASSERGQFLEAFF. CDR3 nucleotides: TGTGCCAGCAGTGAGAGGGGACAGTTCCTTGAAGCTTTCTTT.

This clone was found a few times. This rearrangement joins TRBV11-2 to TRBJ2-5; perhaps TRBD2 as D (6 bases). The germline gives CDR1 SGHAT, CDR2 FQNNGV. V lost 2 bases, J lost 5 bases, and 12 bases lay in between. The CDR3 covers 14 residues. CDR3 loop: CASSLRERGETQYF. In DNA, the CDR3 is TGTGCCAGCAGCTTAAGGGAACGGGGGGAGACCCAGTACTTC.

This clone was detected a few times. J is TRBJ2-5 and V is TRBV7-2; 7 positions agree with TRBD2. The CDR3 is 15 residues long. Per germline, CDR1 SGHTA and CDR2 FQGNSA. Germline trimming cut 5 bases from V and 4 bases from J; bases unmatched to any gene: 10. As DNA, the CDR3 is TGTGCCAGCAGCCGTGGGGGGGATGGCGCAGAGACCCAGTACTTC. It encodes CASSRGGDGAETQYF.

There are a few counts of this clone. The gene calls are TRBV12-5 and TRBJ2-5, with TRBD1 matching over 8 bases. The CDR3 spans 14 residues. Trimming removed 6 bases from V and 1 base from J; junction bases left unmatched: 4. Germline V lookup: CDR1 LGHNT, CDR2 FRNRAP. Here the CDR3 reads CASGSGTGQETQYF. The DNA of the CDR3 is TGTGCTAGTGGATCCGGGACAGGCCAAGAGACCCAGTACTTC.

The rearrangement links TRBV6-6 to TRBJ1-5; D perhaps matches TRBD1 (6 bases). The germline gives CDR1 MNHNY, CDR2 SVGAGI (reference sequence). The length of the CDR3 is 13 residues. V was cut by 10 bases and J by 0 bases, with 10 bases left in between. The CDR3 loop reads CATGGASNQPQHF. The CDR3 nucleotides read TGTGCCACGGGGGGGGCTAGCAATCAGCCCCAGCATTTT.

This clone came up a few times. As DNA, the CDR3 is TGCGCCAGCAGCTCCATTCCCGCCGGGACACCGACCGGGGAGCTGTTTTTT. Translated: CASSSIPAGTPTGELFF. The chain employs TRBV5-1 and TRBJ2-2; the D gene is possibly TRBD1 (6 bases). Trimming pared 3 bases from V and 5 bases from J, leaving 20 bases between. The CDR3 loop spans 17 amino acids. From germline, CDR1 is SGHRS and CDR2 YFSETQ.

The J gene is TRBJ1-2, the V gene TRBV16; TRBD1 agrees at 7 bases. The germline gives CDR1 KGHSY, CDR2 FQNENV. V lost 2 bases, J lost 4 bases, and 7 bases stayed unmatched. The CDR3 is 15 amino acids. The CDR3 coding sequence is TGTGCCAGCAGCCAACCCCAGGGACAGCGCTATGGCTACACCTTC. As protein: CASSQPQGQRYGYTF.

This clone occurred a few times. The CDR3 DNA sequence: TGTGCCAGCAGTTTACGTCGACAGGGGATAGGCAATGAGCAGTTCTTC. Its translation: CASSLRRQGIGNEQFF. This chain connects TRBV27 to TRBJ2-1; TRBD1 matches at 8 bases. Germline CDR1 and CDR2: MNHEY and SMNVEV (reference sequence). V gave up 2 bases and J gave up 6 bases; unmatched junction bases: 9. CDR3 length equals 16 residues.

This CDR3 is CASRWGAAGDEQYF. The CDR3 DNA reads as TGTGCCAGCAGATGGGGCGCAGCTGGCGACGAGCAGTACTTC. This chain connects TRBV6-6 to TRBJ2-7; possibly TRBD1 for D (5 bases). The germline V gene has CDR1 MNHNY and CDR2 SVGAGI (reference sequence). The length of the CDR3 is 14 residues. Trimming stripped 6 bases from V and 5 bases from J, with 17 bases between.